The rows below give T cell receptor beta chains drawn from one sample of a study of response to subunit inactivated influenza vaccine. One entry per CDR3 protein results from TCRdb running MiXCR on the RT-PCR reads. The sample consists of roughly 570,000 distinct CDR3 sequences, over 10% of them appearing once. The sequencing here drew on PBMCs from blood, taken roughly 6 weeks after vaccination. The source is a man in his forties or fifties who received an inactivated influenza vaccine. CDR3s include the opening cysteine and the closing phenylalanine or tryptophan. Fields, in order: J gene, clone size, D gene, V gene, CDR3 protein, CDR3 DNA. A D gene is named only where the DNA matches it firmly. The listing skips clone size in some rows; elsewhere it reads once, few, many or a size class.

j_call: TRBJ2-1; clone_size: few; d_call: TRBD2; v_call: TRBV24-1; cdr3_aa: CATSDDGLADAYNEQFF; cdr3_nt: TGTGCCACCAGTGATGACGGACTAGCGGATGCCTACAATGAGCAGTTCTTC
j_call: TRBJ1-1; clone_size: NA; d_call: NA; v_call: TRBV20-1; cdr3_aa: CSARDQGWGTEAFF; cdr3_nt: TGCAGTGCTAGAGATCAGGGATGGGGCACTGAAGCTTTCTTT
j_call: TRBJ1-2; clone_size: many; d_call: TRBD1; v_call: TRBV7-9; cdr3_aa: CASSEADRRFYGYTF; cdr3_nt: TGTGCCAGCAGCGAGGCGGACAGGCGTTTCTATGGCTACACCTTC
j_call: TRBJ1-2; clone_size: NA; d_call: NA; v_call: TRBV5-1; cdr3_aa: CASSLEGQKYGYTF; cdr3_nt: TGCGCCAGCAGCTTGGAAGGACAGAAATATGGCTACACCTTC
j_call: TRBJ2-6; clone_size: few; d_call: TRBD1; v_call: TRBV4-3; cdr3_aa: CASSRQGAESSGANVLTF; cdr3_nt: TGCGCCAGCAGCCGACAGGGGGCGGAGAGCTCTGGGGCCAACGTCCTGACTTTC
j_call: TRBJ2-7; clone_size: NA; d_call: NA; v_call: TRBV7-9; cdr3_aa: CASSHLRGRSYEQYF; cdr3_nt: TGTGCCAGCAGCCACTTGCGGGGCAGATCCTACGAGCAGTACTTC
j_call: TRBJ2-7; clone_size: many; d_call: TRBD1; v_call: TRBV6-1; cdr3_aa: CASSVSGGYEQYF; cdr3_nt: TGTGCCAGCAGTGTTTCAGGGGGATACGAGCAGTACTTC
j_call: TRBJ2-7; clone_size: many; d_call: NA; v_call: TRBV28; cdr3_aa: CASSSRAIEQYF; cdr3_nt: TGTGCCAGCAGTTCGAGGGCCATCGAGCAGTACTTC
j_call: TRBJ2-7; clone_size: few; d_call: TRBD2; v_call: TRBV12-3/TRBV12-4; cdr3_aa: CASSRSTSGIWEQYF; cdr3_nt: TGTGCCAGCAGCCGATCGACTAGCGGGATTTGGGAGCAGTACTTC
j_call: TRBJ2-7; clone_size: many; d_call: TRBD1; v_call: TRBV20-1; cdr3_aa: CSARAHRGNSYEQYF; cdr3_nt: TGCAGTGCTAGAGCCCACAGGGGAAACTCCTACGAGCAGTACTTC
j_call: TRBJ2-7; clone_size: few; d_call: TRBD1; v_call: TRBV7-8; cdr3_aa: CASSLAGQGDFEQYF; cdr3_nt: TGTGCCAGCAGCTTAGCGGGACAGGGGGATTTCGAGCAGTACTTC
j_call: TRBJ1-1; clone_size: NA; d_call: NA; v_call: TRBV10-3; cdr3_aa: CAISEPRGSNTEAFF; cdr3_nt: TGTGCCATCAGTGAGCCGCGGGGTAGTAACACTGAAGCTTTCTTT
j_call: TRBJ2-7; clone_size: many; d_call: TRBD2; v_call: TRBV29-1; cdr3_aa: CSVAWGGSSYEQYF; cdr3_nt: TGCAGCGTCGCTTGGGGGGGGAGCTCCTACGAGCAGTACTTC
j_call: TRBJ2-1; clone_size: NA; d_call: NA; v_call: TRBV7-2; cdr3_aa: CASSLVVPKPGDEQFF; cdr3_nt: TGTGCCAGCAGCTTAGTGGTCCCGAAACCTGGGGATGAGCAGTTCTTC
j_call: TRBJ1-6; clone_size: NA; d_call: NA; v_call: TRBV20-1; cdr3_aa: CSVSWGDYNSPLHF; cdr3_nt: TGCAGCGTCTCGTGGGGGGACTATAATTCACCCCTCCACTTT
j_call: TRBJ2-7; clone_size: NA; d_call: NA; v_call: TRBV7-8; cdr3_aa: CASSFGTRAYEQYF; cdr3_nt: TGTGCCAGCAGCTTCGGAACTAGGGCCTACGAGCAGTACTTC
j_call: TRBJ1-1; clone_size: few; d_call: NA; v_call: TRBV5-6; cdr3_aa: CASSRGGGDAEAFF; cdr3_nt: TGTGCCAGCAGCCGGGGGGGAGGGGACGCTGAAGCTTTCTTT
j_call: TRBJ2-1; clone_size: NA; d_call: TRBD2; v_call: TRBV25-1; cdr3_aa: CASRETGTRDNEQFF; cdr3_nt: TGTGCCAGCAGGGAGACCGGGACTAGGGACAATGAGCAGTTCTTC
j_call: TRBJ2-4; clone_size: NA; d_call: TRBD1; v_call: TRBV3-1; cdr3_aa: CASSQAPGQGRDIQYF; cdr3_nt: TGTGCCAGCAGCCAAGCACCGGGACAGGGGAGGGACATTCAGTACTTC
j_call: TRBJ2-1; clone_size: many; d_call: NA; v_call: TRBV10-3; cdr3_aa: CAISERAANPYNEQFF; cdr3_nt: TGTGCCATCAGTGAGCGGGCAGCCAACCCCTACAATGAGCAGTTCTTC
j_call: TRBJ2-4; clone_size: NA; d_call: TRBD1; v_call: TRBV4-1; cdr3_aa: CASSLRRDRGHENIQYF; cdr3_nt: TGCGCCAGCAGCCTCCGGCGGGACAGGGGACACGAAAACATTCAGTACTTC
j_call: TRBJ2-5; clone_size: NA; d_call: NA; v_call: TRBV28; cdr3_aa: CASSFGLRETQYF; cdr3_nt: TGTGCCAGCAGTTTCGGACTTCGAGAGACCCAGTACTTC
j_call: TRBJ2-1; clone_size: many; d_call: NA; v_call: TRBV7-9; cdr3_aa: CASSLDRSSINEQFF; cdr3_nt: TGTGCCAGCAGCTTAGATCGATCTAGTATCAATGAGCAGTTCTTC
j_call: TRBJ2-3; clone_size: NA; d_call: NA; v_call: TRBV4-3; cdr3_aa: CASSQDFSESQYF; cdr3_nt: TGCGCCAGCAGCCAAGATTTCAGCGAATCGCAGTATTTT
j_call: TRBJ2-7; clone_size: few; d_call: TRBD1; v_call: TRBV9; cdr3_aa: CASSATGNSRGEQYF; cdr3_nt: TGTGCCAGCAGCGCGACAGGGAATAGTAGGGGGGAGCAGTACTTC
j_call: TRBJ2-4; clone_size: once; d_call: TRBD1; v_call: TRBV7-2; cdr3_aa: CASSLGRDRAGDIQYF; cdr3_nt: TGTGCCAGCAGCTTAGGGCGGGACAGGGCGGGAGACATTCAGTACTTC
j_call: TRBJ2-5; clone_size: NA; d_call: TRBD2; v_call: TRBV10-3; cdr3_aa: CAISESGRGLAGQETQCF; cdr3_nt: TGTGCCATCAGTGAGTCAGGGAGGGGACTAGCGGGACAAGAGACCCAGTGCTTC
j_call: TRBJ2-5; clone_size: few; d_call: TRBD1; v_call: TRBV27; cdr3_aa: CASSSLTGGILEEETQYF; cdr3_nt: TGTGCCAGCAGTTCCCTGACAGGGGGCATTTTGGAGGAAGAGACCCAGTACTTC
j_call: TRBJ2-5; clone_size: few; d_call: TRBD2; v_call: TRBV9; cdr3_aa: CASSVGLAEQETQYF; cdr3_nt: TGTGCCAGCAGCGTAGGGCTAGCGGAGCAAGAGACCCAGTACTTC
j_call: TRBJ2-1; clone_size: NA; d_call: TRBD1; v_call: TRBV7-9; cdr3_aa: CASSLVRDRGHEQFF; cdr3_nt: TGTGCCAGCAGCTTAGTGCGGGACAGGGGTCATGAGCAGTTCTTC
j_call: TRBJ2-3; clone_size: NA; d_call: NA; v_call: TRBV28; cdr3_aa: CASSPPYGRGTDTQYF; cdr3_nt: TGTGCCAGCAGTCCCCCCTACGGGAGAGGCACAGATACGCAGTATTTT
j_call: TRBJ2-7; clone_size: NA; d_call: TRBD2; v_call: TRBV12-3/TRBV12-4; cdr3_aa: CASSFGVLAGTEQYF; cdr3_nt: TGTGCCAGCAGTTTTGGAGTTCTAGCGGGAACCGAGCAGTACTTC
j_call: TRBJ1-4; clone_size: NA; d_call: NA; v_call: TRBV20-1; cdr3_aa: CSARTNEKLFF; cdr3_nt: TGCAGTGCTAGGACAAATGAAAAACTGTTTTTT
j_call: TRBJ2-7; clone_size: NA; d_call: TRBD2; v_call: TRBV20-1; cdr3_aa: CSASSGTRVITQGYF; cdr3_nt: TGCAGTGCTTCCTCCGGGACTAGGGTTATAACCCAGGGTTACTTC
j_call: TRBJ2-7; clone_size: NA; d_call: NA; v_call: TRBV12-3/TRBV12-4; cdr3_aa: CASSPTGLGPAYEQYF; cdr3_nt: TGTGCCAGCAGCCCAACAGGCCTTGGGCCTGCCTACGAGCAGTACTTC
j_call: TRBJ2-5; clone_size: many; d_call: TRBD1; v_call: TRBV27; cdr3_aa: CASRLTGDQETQYF; cdr3_nt: TGTGCCAGCAGACTGACAGGGGACCAAGAGACCCAGTACTTC
j_call: TRBJ2-1; clone_size: NA; d_call: TRBD2; v_call: TRBV7-8; cdr3_aa: CASSQISGTEQFF; cdr3_nt: TGTGCCAGCAGCCAAATTAGCGGGACGGAGCAGTTCTTC
j_call: TRBJ2-1; clone_size: NA; d_call: NA; v_call: TRBV6-1; cdr3_aa: CASSPPGVLRNEQFF; cdr3_nt: TGTGCCAGCAGTCCACCGGGCGTTCTTCGCAATGAGCAGTTCTTC
j_call: TRBJ1-3; clone_size: few; d_call: NA; v_call: TRBV15; cdr3_aa: CATTGQSPGGGNTIYF; cdr3_nt: TGTGCCACCACCGGGCAGTCCCCCGGAGGTGGAAACACCATATATTTT
j_call: TRBJ1-5; clone_size: NA; d_call: NA; v_call: TRBV7-6; cdr3_aa: CASSRGPRQGINQPQHF; cdr3_nt: TGTGCCAGCAGCCGCGGCCCCCGCCAAGGGATCAATCAGCCCCAGCATTTT
j_call: TRBJ1-2; clone_size: NA; d_call: TRBD1; v_call: TRBV5-1; cdr3_aa: CASSWGQGNYGYTF; cdr3_nt: TGCGCCAGCAGCTGGGGACAGGGAAACTATGGCTACACCTTC
j_call: TRBJ2-5; clone_size: NA; d_call: TRBD2; v_call: TRBV7-8; cdr3_aa: CASSYSRLWGGLKETQYF; cdr3_nt: TGTGCCAGCAGCTATTCACGCTTGTGGGGGGGATTAAAAGAGACCCAGTACTTC
j_call: TRBJ2-7; clone_size: NA; d_call: NA; v_call: TRBV5-6; cdr3_aa: CASSLYKTYEQYF; cdr3_nt: TGTGCCAGCAGCTTGTACAAGACCTACGAGCAGTACTTC
j_call: TRBJ2-3; clone_size: few; d_call: TRBD2; v_call: TRBV4-2; cdr3_aa: CASSQEVAGGADTQYF; cdr3_nt: TGTGCCAGCAGCCAAGAGGTGGCGGGGGGGGCAGATACGCAGTATTTT
j_call: TRBJ1-2; clone_size: NA; d_call: NA; v_call: TRBV7-9; cdr3_aa: CASSLEAGMGGGYTF; cdr3_nt: TGTGCCAGCAGCTTAGAGGCAGGGATGGGCGGTGGCTACACCTTC
j_call: TRBJ2-7; clone_size: NA; d_call: NA; v_call: TRBV12-3/TRBV12-4; cdr3_aa: CASSLLGDAYEQYF; cdr3_nt: TGTGCCAGCAGTTTATTGGGGGATGCCTACGAGCAGTACTTC
j_call: TRBJ1-1; clone_size: NA; d_call: TRBD1; v_call: TRBV3-1; cdr3_aa: CASSQDFRGRLTEAFF; cdr3_nt: TGTGCCAGCAGCCAAGATTTCAGGGGGCGACTCACTGAAGCTTTCTTT
j_call: TRBJ2-1; clone_size: many; d_call: NA; v_call: TRBV29-1; cdr3_aa: CSVSTGNYNEQFF; cdr3_nt: TGCAGCGTCTCTACAGGGAACTACAATGAGCAGTTCTTC
j_call: TRBJ1-4; clone_size: NA; d_call: NA; v_call: TRBV4-2; cdr3_aa: CASSQPGPNEKLFF; cdr3_nt: TGTGCCAGCAGCCAACCGGGACCCAATGAAAAACTGTTTTTT
j_call: TRBJ2-7; clone_size: NA; d_call: NA; v_call: TRBV28; cdr3_aa: CATNSPLYEQYF; cdr3_nt: TGTGCCACCAACAGTCCCCTCTACGAGCAGTACTTC
j_call: TRBJ2-7; clone_size: NA; d_call: NA; v_call: TRBV20-1; cdr3_aa: CSARARGYEQYF; cdr3_nt: TGCAGTGCTAGGGCACGCGGCTACGAGCAGTACTTC
j_call: TRBJ2-3; clone_size: once; d_call: TRBD2; v_call: TRBV12-3/TRBV12-4; cdr3_aa: CTSSPRASGRTSTDTQYF; cdr3_nt: TGTACCAGCAGCCCCAGGGCTAGCGGGAGGACCAGCACAGATACGCAGTATTTT
j_call: TRBJ2-7; clone_size: NA; d_call: TRBD2; v_call: TRBV6-1; cdr3_aa: CASTHRAGFSYEQYF; cdr3_nt: TGTGCCAGCACCCACCGAGCGGGATTCTCCTACGAGCAGTACTTC
j_call: TRBJ2-3; clone_size: NA; d_call: NA; v_call: TRBV15; cdr3_aa: CATSRDRAWGTESWDAADTQYF; cdr3_nt: TGTGCCACCAGCAGAGATCGAGCTTGGGGTACAGAATCTTGGGATGCGGCAGATACGCAGTATTTT
j_call: TRBJ1-2; clone_size: few; d_call: TRBD1; v_call: TRBV5-1; cdr3_aa: CASSHGQAYGYTF; cdr3_nt: TGCGCCAGCAGCCATGGACAGGCCTATGGCTACACCTTC
j_call: TRBJ2-7; clone_size: NA; d_call: TRBD1; v_call: TRBV7-8; cdr3_aa: CASSLGTVGLGQYF; cdr3_nt: TGTGCCAGCAGCTTGGGGACAGTAGGCCTTGGGCAGTACTTC
j_call: TRBJ2-3; clone_size: few; d_call: TRBD1; v_call: TRBV7-9; cdr3_aa: CASSYDRGASTDTQYF; cdr3_nt: TGTGCCAGCAGCTACGACAGGGGAGCTAGCACAGATACGCAGTATTTT
j_call: TRBJ2-7; clone_size: few; d_call: TRBD1; v_call: TRBV5-1; cdr3_aa: CASSDDRGVFEQYF; cdr3_nt: TGCGCCAGCAGCGATGACAGGGGTGTCTTCGAGCAGTACTTC
j_call: TRBJ2-7; clone_size: few; d_call: NA; v_call: TRBV5-1; cdr3_aa: CASSLAGRRSYEQYF; cdr3_nt: TGCGCCAGCAGCTTGGCCGGCAGGCGATCCTACGAGCAGTACTTC